The sequence of this T cell receptor (beta chain) was determined in a study of blood T cell repertoires in COVID-19. Original processing notes: Amplification from reference gene primers served as the basis for estimated nucleated cell counts. Profiled with immunoSEQ multiplex PCR; TCRdb holds only in-frame clones, not every one. V, J and clone size are those of that table, while D and trimming were read from the DNA. Of roughly 210,000 clones listed, about 87% are singletons. The germline V and J ends were trimmed by 3 bases and 7 bases, with 16 bases remaining between them. The CDR3 covers 15 residues. Germline CDR1 reads SGHTA; CDR2 reads FQGNSA.

The V and J genes are TRBV7-2 and TRBJ2-4, with D possibly TRBD2 on 5 matching bases. The receptor's source is a man aged 65 to 85 with acute or convalescent COVID-19. The sample consisted of peripheral blood. CDR3 sequence reads: CASSFMGGRGNIQYF. CDR3 DNA sequence: TGTGCCAGCAGCTTCATGGGTGGGCGCGGGAACATTCAGTACTTC.